Listed below are T cell receptor beta chains from one sample, sequenced in a study of identical twins. In TCRdb, the 5' RACE reads were re-called with MiXCR into one record per CDR3 protein. Of around 340,000 distinct CDR3 sequences in the sample, roughly 9% were seen once. Sequenced: naive T cells sorted from blood. Source of these receptors: a woman aged 50 to 65 in good health. Both conserved end residues are part of each CDR3. D genes are given only for firm matches. Not every row has a clone size; where given, it reads once, few, many or a size class.

>TRBJ2-2|TRBD2|TRBV7-6|few
CASSLGPRDYAGELFF
TGTGCCAGCAGCTTAGGCCCCCGGGACTACGCCGGGGAGCTGTTTTTT
>TRBJ2-1|NA|TRBV30|NA
CAWSEDYESEQFF
TGTGCCTGGAGTGAGGACTATGAGAGTGAGCAGTTCTTC
>TRBJ2-2|NA|TRBV5-1|few
CASRPEGGNTGELFF
TGCGCCAGCAGACCCGAAGGGGGGAACACCGGGGAGCTGTTTTTT
>TRBJ2-4|TRBD2|TRBV5-1|many
CASSLAGREGPRRDIQYF
TGCGCCAGCAGCTTGGCCGGGCGGGAGGGCCCTCGGAGAGACATTCAGTACTTC
>TRBJ2-1|NA|TRBV5-1|many
CASSLGPSSYNEQFF
TGCGCCAGCAGCTTGGGCCCCAGCTCCTACAATGAGCAGTTCTTC
>TRBJ2-3|NA|TRBV5-8|few
CASSFRGYSTDTQYF
TGTGCCAGCAGCTTCAGGGGTTATAGCACAGATACGCAGTATTTT
>TRBJ2-3|TRBD2|TRBV4-1|few
CASSQDGAGGKDTQYF
TGCGCCAGCAGCCAAGACGGAGCGGGAGGTAAAGATACGCAGTATTTT
>TRBJ2-7|TRBD2|TRBV11-2|few
CASRFSGWEPYEQYF
TGTGCCAGCAGGTTTAGCGGGTGGGAGCCCTACGAGCAGTACTTC
>TRBJ2-1|TRBD2|TRBV10-1|NA
CASSDGTSGRLGDEQFF
TGCGCCAGCAGTGACGGGACTAGCGGGAGGCTTGGTGATGAGCAGTTCTTC
>TRBJ2-1|NA|TRBV6-2/TRBV6-3|NA
CASSYWWPTRFNGQFF
TGTGCCAGCAGTTACTGGTGGCCAACCCGATTCAATGGGCAGTTCTTC
>TRBJ2-1|NA|TRBV27|NA
CASGPFAVYEQFF
TGTGCCAGCGGCCCGTTTGCGGTGTATGAGCAGTTCTTC
>TRBJ2-1|TRBD2|TRBV4-1|many
CASSTTGLAGGPFF
TGCGCCAGCAGCACGACGGGACTAGCGGGAGGGCCGTTCTTC
>TRBJ2-1|TRBD2|TRBV5-1|NA
CASSHQMGWREGQVNEQFF
TGCGCCAGCAGCCATCAGATGGGATGGCGGGAGGGCCAGGTTAATGAGCAGTTCTTC
>TRBJ2-7|TRBD1|TRBV11-1|NA
CASSWDRPSYEQYF
TGTGCCAGCAGCTGGGACAGACCCTCCTACGAGCAGTACTTC
>TRBJ2-1|NA|TRBV27|few
CASKSTKAASSYNEQFF
TGTGCCAGCAAGTCCACGAAGGCGGCCAGCTCCTACAATGAGCAGTTCTTC
>TRBJ2-1|NA|TRBV12-3/TRBV12-4|NA
CASSLEGFGHNEQFF
TGTGCCAGCAGTTTGGAAGGCTTCGGGCACAATGAGCAGTTCTTC
>TRBJ2-3|NA|TRBV3-1|NA
CASSSFTGPTDTQYF
TGTGCCAGCTCTTCATTTACAGGACCCACAGATACGCAGTATTTT
>TRBJ2-3|TRBD2|TRBV5-1|many
CASSSSWAGVDTQYF
TGCGCCAGCAGCTCCAGCTGGGCGGGAGTGGATACGCAGTATTTT
>TRBJ2-5|NA|TRBV25-1|NA
CASSVVETQYF
TGTGCCAGCAGTGTAGTGGAGACCCAGTACTTC
>TRBJ2-1|TRBD2|TRBV12-3/TRBV12-4|NA
CASSLARTGGLVIKDSYNEQFF
TGTGCCAGCAGTTTAGCCCGTACCGGCGGACTAGTGATAAAAGACTCCTACAATGAGCAGTTCTTC
>TRBJ1-4|NA|TRBV5-6|many
CASSSGGRKEKLFF
TGTGCCAGCAGCTCGGGAGGGCGGAAAGAAAAACTGTTTTTT
>TRBJ1-4|NA|TRBV6-6|many
CASSYPGTNEKLFF
TGTGCCAGCAGTTACCCAGGGACTAATGAAAAACTGTTTTTT
>TRBJ2-5|NA|TRBV25-1|NA
CASSDPKRGYQETQYF
TGTGCCAGCAGTGATCCCAAAAGGGGGTACCAAGAGACCCAGTACTTC
>TRBJ1-5|NA|TRBV2|NA
CASSRRTGNQPQHF
TGTGCCAGCAGCCGGCGAACTGGCAATCAGCCCCAGCATTTT